This TCR beta chain was recorded in a study of CD8+ T cells in alopecia areata. The CDR3 spans 15 residues. Germline V gene data show CDR1 as LGHNA and CDR2 as YNLKQL (reference sequence). After removal of 0 bases from V and 0 bases from J, the junction contained 2 bases not matched to a gene. This clone was found a few times. Its specificity is not known. Mouse names are used for the genes. The read halts 4 residues ahead of the CDR3 end, with the missing end drawn from the germline J gene. Other DNA variants within this sample encode the same CDR3. A panel of CD4, CD8alpha, NKG2D, NKG2ACE and other markers served to sort pooled cutaneous lymph node cells. Isolated RNA was reverse transcribed into cDNA used as the sequencing template. The repertoire was sequenced with immunoSEQ multiplex PCR; TCRdb's copy has only in-frame clones and lacks some. The data show about 270,000 clones, with none appearing a single time.

Study-wide points: Especially in alopecia totalis/universalis, lesional scalp showed greater clonality than normal scalp did.

The receptor comes from a C3H/HeJ mouse with alopecia areata. MHC haplotype here: H2-k. The sequencing input was CD4+ T cells sorted from a lymph node. This rearrangement joins TRBV5 to TRBJ2-7, with TRBD1 matching 7 bases. The chain's CDR3 is CASSQDRDSSYEQYF. CDR3 DNA, as far as it was read: TGTGCCAGCAGCCAAGATCGGGACAGCTCCTAT.